This T cell receptor (beta chain) was profiled in a study of T cells expressing NK-cell markers. Germline CDR1 LGHNA, CDR2 YSLEER. The CDR3 sequence is 16 residues long. Following a re-call of the 5' RACE reads, TCRdb has one entry per CDR3 protein and lacks DNA. The sample totals 500,000 to 600,000 distinct CDR3 sequences. The sample consisted of blood T cells: a sorted CD56 or NKG2C T cell subset, CD4+ or CD8+ T cells, or bulk PBMC T cells (not recorded which). This sequence was found in a young man in good health. The gene calls are TRBV4-3 and TRBJ1-6. Here the CDR3 reads CASNPNLGAGNSPLHF.